This TCR beta chain was profiled in a study of regulatory T cells in long-lasting Graves disease. Time point meaning: newly diagnosed GD, antithyroid drugs for less than 3 months. The TCR library was prepared using RNA isolated from PBMCs. Germline V gives CDR1 MGHRA, CDR2 YSYEKL. The length of the CDR3 is 17 residues. Trimming removed 4 bases at V and 0 bases at J, with 16 bases between. Arm-PCR of CDR3 regions and iRepertoire HTBI primers were used to build TCR beta libraries. TCRdb recomputed calls from the multiplex PCR reads with MiXCR, one row per CDR3 protein. Of about 360,000 distinct CDR3 sequences in the sample, 15% to 20% were seen once. Study-wide points: Persistent disease preferred TRBV28, TRBJ1-2 and TRBJ2-5.

Of note for this clonotype: As yet, its antigen is unknown.

The data were also submitted as part of a second study, on T cells in Graves' hyperthyroidism and ophthalmopathy. Per that study: Primed by the HTBI set, a first-round RT-PCR was run on the TCR CDR3.

The source was peripheral blood mononuclear cells (PBMCs), collected at new diagnosis, from a patient treated with antithyroid drugs. This rearrangement joins TRBV4-1 to TRBJ2-1; D might be TRBD2 (6 bases). The receptor was isolated from a woman younger than 35 with Graves disease. The CDR3 reads CASSPPPPGLSYNEQFF. The CDR3 DNA follows: TGCGCCAGCAGCCCCCCCCCCCCGGGACTCTCCTACAATGAGCAGTTCTTC.